The next 13 T cell receptor beta chains were all read from a single sample in a study of T-cell reconstitution after alpha-beta-depleted transplantation in children. A TCRbeta library incorporating unique molecular identifiers was prepared. From the PCR reads, TCRdb called clonotypes with MiXCR, one entry per CDR3 protein. The table shows some 550,000 distinct CDR3 sequences, with approximately 22% occurring only once. This material consisted of PBMCs, mostly from graft donor cells, taken 360 days after TCRalphabeta/CD19-depleted stem cell transplant. These receptors originate from a boy under three years old who had a stem cell transplant for acute myeloid leukemia, so the T cells may come from the graft donor.

The rearrangement uses TRBV10-2 and TRBJ2-7; D is ambiguous. The V gene lost 1 base and the J gene lost 2 bases, with 9 bases spanning the gap. The CDR3 totals 14 residues. The germline gives CDR1 WSHSY, CDR2 SAAADI. CDR3 amino acids: CASSEFSYPYEQYV. CDR3 sequence (DNA): TGCGCCAGCAGTGAGTTTAGTTATCCCTACGAGCAGTACGTC.

About this clonotype itself: A read error is possible here, since a much larger clone lies one base away. The chain couples TRBV5-1 to TRBJ1-1; 9 nucleotides agree with TRBD1. Germline V CDR1 and CDR2: SGHRS, YFSETQ. Trimming took 2 bases from V and 3 from J; bases not matched to a gene: 2. The length of the CDR3 is 14 residues. The CDR3 reads CASSFRDRDTEAFF. The CDR3 DNA reads as TGCGCCAGCAGCTTCCGGGACAGGGACACTGAAGCTTTCTTT.

This clonotype was found many times. The chain links TRBV12-3 or TRBV12-4 to TRBJ2-3; no reliable D call. This CDR3 spans 17 amino acids. The ends were cut back, 2 bases at V and 4 bases at J, with 19 bases in the middle. CDR3 residues: CASSLRRSGIDADTQYF. CDR3 in DNA: TGTGCCAGCAGTTTACGTAGGTCAGGTATCGATGCAGATACGCAGTATTTT.

The chain couples TRBV5-4 to TRBJ2-2, with D perhaps matching TRBD1 (6 bases). Germline assignment: CDR1 SGHNT and CDR2 YYREEE (reference sequence). V was pared by 0 bases and J by 2 bases, with 17 bases between. The CDR3 loop spans 18 amino acids. This chain's CDR3 is CASSLGTADPINTGELFF. As DNA, the CDR3 is TGTGCCAGCAGCTTGGGGACAGCCGATCCCATAAACACCGGGGAGCTGTTTTTT. The variable domain in full, completed from reference TRBV5-4 and TRBJ2-2, reads ETGVTQSPTHLIKTRGQQVTLRCSSQSGHNTVSWYQQALGQGPQFIFQYYREEENGRGNFPPRFSGLQFPNYSSELNVNALELDDSALYLCASSLGTADPINTGELFFGEGSRLTVL.

Only a few counts were recorded for this clonotype. The chain links TRBV20-1 to TRBJ1-3; D ambiguous. CDR1 and CDR2 from the germline V gene are DFQATT and SNEGSKA (reference sequence). V lost 1 base and J lost 1, with 20 bases in between. This CDR3 has 18 amino acids. The DNA for the CDR3 is TGCAGTGCTAGAGCGATCATGGACTCCAGGCGATCTGGAAACACCATATATTTT. It translates to CSARAIMDSRRSGNTIYF.

The chain joins TRBV20-1 to TRBJ1-5; no clear D. The CDR3 length is 12 residues. V was shortened by 2 bases and J by 5 bases, with 7 bases between the two germline ends. Germline V gene data show CDR1 as DFQATT and CDR2 as SNEGSKA (reference sequence). CDR3 loop: CSARRVDQPQHF. The CDR3 DNA reads as TGCAGTGCTAGAAGGGTGGATCAGCCCCAGCATTTT.

The genes are TRBV20-1 and TRBJ1-6; TRBD1 matches 8 bases. Germline loops: CDR1 DFQATT, CDR2 SNEGSKA (reference sequence). J gave up 4 bases and V 8 bases, and 16 bases lay outside the gene matches. The CDR3 contains 17 residues. The CDR3 here is CSFVNRDRLFYNSPLHF. As DNA, the CDR3 is TGCAGTTTCGTAAACCGGGACAGGCTATTTTATAATTCACCCCTCCACTTT.

Worth noting for this clonotype: The junction departs from the called germline gene at one end, perhaps through a read error. The V gene is TRBV5-1, the J gene TRBJ1-1; 8 bases are shared with TRBD1. This CDR3 comprises 16 residues. Germline V gives CDR1 SGHRS, CDR2 YFSETQ. The CDR3 reads CASSLAGTGVNTQAFF. The CDR3 DNA sequence: TGCGCCAGCAGCTTGGCAGGGACAGGAGTGAACACTCAAGCTTTCTTT.

This clonotype was recorded at least ten times. The V gene is TRBV20-1, the J gene TRBJ2-3; the match to TRBD2 covers 7 bases. Per germline, CDR1 DFQATT and CDR2 SNEGSKA (reference sequence). The ends lost 3 bases at V and 2 bases at J; junction bases unmatched: 5. This CDR3 contains 14 residues. The CDR3 region has the DNA TGCAGTGCTAGGTTGGCGGGGGTCACAGATACGCAGTATTTT. This encodes CSARLAGVTDTQYF.

This chain uses TRBV29-1 with TRBJ1-1; D gene unclear. The CDR3 is 12 residues long. Germline V lookup: CDR1 SQVTM, CDR2 ANQGSEA. Trimming left V 5 bases short and J 0 bases short, with 7 bases between. The CDR3 DNA follows: TGCAGCGTTAAAACCTTGAACACTGAAGCTTTCTTT. Protein: CSVKTLNTEAFF.

The chain uses TRBV11-2 and TRBJ2-1; D call uncertain. The CDR3 sequence is 12 residues long. Trimming took off 6 bases at V and 5 bases at J, with 8 bases between the two ends. Germline V CDR1 and CDR2: SGHAT, FQNNGV. In DNA form, the CDR3 reads TGTGCCAGCAGTAGGTCTGACAATGAGCAGTTCTTC. It codes for CASSRSDNEQFF. The variable domain in full, completed from reference TRBV11-2 and TRBJ2-1, reads EAGVAQSPRYKIIEKRQSVAFWCNPISGHATLYWYQQILGQGPKLLIQFQNNGVVDDSQLPKDRFSAERLKGVDSTLKIQPAKLEDSAVYLCASSRSDNEQFFGPGTRLTVL.

The chain couples TRBV12-3 or TRBV12-4 to TRBJ1-4; no clear D gene. CDR3 size: 16 residues. V was trimmed by 6 bases and J by 8 bases, leaving 22 bases between them. CDR3 nucleotide sequence: TGTGCCAGCAGCCCCGACCGGCCGAGCAGTTTCGAAAAACTGTTTTTT. It translates to CASSPDRPSSFEKLFF.

This clonotype was seen ten or more times. This chain joins TRBV7-2 and TRBJ2-5; a weak D match, TRBD2 (6 bases). Germline V gives CDR1 SGHTA, CDR2 FQGNSA. The length of the CDR3 is 14 residues. With 5 bases removed from V and 5 bases from J, the gap between germline ends came to 15 bases. CDR3 sequence reads: CASSVLASVETQYF. DNA of the CDR3: TGTGCCAGCAGCGTACTAGCATCGGTTGAGACCCAGTACTTC.